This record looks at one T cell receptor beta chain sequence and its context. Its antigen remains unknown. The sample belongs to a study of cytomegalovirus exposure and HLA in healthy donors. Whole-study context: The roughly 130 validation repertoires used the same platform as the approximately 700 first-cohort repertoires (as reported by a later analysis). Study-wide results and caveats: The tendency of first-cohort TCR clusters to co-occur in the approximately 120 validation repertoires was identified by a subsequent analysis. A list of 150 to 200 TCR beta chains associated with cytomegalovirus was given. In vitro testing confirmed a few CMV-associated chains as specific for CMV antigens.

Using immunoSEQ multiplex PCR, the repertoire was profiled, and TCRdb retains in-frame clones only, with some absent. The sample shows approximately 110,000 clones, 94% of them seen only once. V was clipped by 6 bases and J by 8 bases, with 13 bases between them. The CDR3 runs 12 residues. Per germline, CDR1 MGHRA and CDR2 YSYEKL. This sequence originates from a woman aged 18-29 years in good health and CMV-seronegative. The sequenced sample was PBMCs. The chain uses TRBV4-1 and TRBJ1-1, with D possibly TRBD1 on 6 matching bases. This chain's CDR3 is CASRGANPEAFF. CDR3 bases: TGCGCCAGCAGGGGGGCAAATCCAGAAGCTTTCTTT.